Listed here are 7 T cell receptor beta chains from one sample, sequenced in a study of CD8 T cell repertoires and HIV-1 epitope variants. Profiling relied on immunoSEQ multiplex PCR, and the TCRdb table lists in-frame clones only, not all of them. Of about 90,000 clones listed, roughly four fifths are singletons. The sequenced sample was uncultured baseline CD8+ T cells from peripheral blood mononuclear cells (PBMCs). The receptors were sampled from a male donor with HIV.

CDR3 DNA sequence: TGTGCCAGCAGTGGGGGAGGGACTAGCGGGAGGAGCCTCACCTACGAGCAGTACTTC. Its translation: CASSGGGTSGRSLTYEQYF. This sequence joins TRBV2 and TRBJ2-7, with TRBD2 matching over 15 bases. Germline V CDR1 and CDR2: SNHLY, FYNNEI. After removal of 4 bases from V and 2 bases from J, the junction contained 12 bases not matched to a gene. This CDR3 has 19 residues.

The chain carries TRBV9 and TRBJ2-7, with 11 nucleotides matching TRBD2. V lost 0 bases and J lost 5; bases outside the gene matches: 7. Looked up from germline, CDR1 is SGDLS and CDR2 is YYNGEE. The CDR3 has 16 residues. CDR3 sequence: CASSVELAGAKHEQYF. The CDR3 DNA follows: TGTGCCAGCAGCGTAGAACTAGCGGGGGCTAAGCACGAGCAGTACTTC.

The rearrangement joins TRBV19 to TRBJ1-5; D call uncertain. V was pared by 10 bases and J by 2 bases, with 9 bases between. Per germline, CDR1 LNHDA and CDR2 SQIVND (reference sequence). The CDR3 length is 12 residues. This CDR3 reads CATGWGNQPQHF. In DNA form, the CDR3 reads TGTGCCACGGGGTGGGGCAATCAGCCCCAGCATTTT. The full variable domain, with the rest looked up from reference TRBV19 and TRBJ1-5, is DGGITQSPKYLFRKEGQNVTLSCEQNLNHDAMYWYRQDPGQGLRLIYYSQIVNDFQKGDIAEGYSVSREKKESFPLTVTSAQKNPTAFYLCATGWGNQPQHFGDGTRLSIL.

Notes on this clone: The junction departs from germline at one end; a sequencing error may be responsible. The chain is built from TRBV5-6 and TRBJ2-3; D possibly uses TRBD1 or TRBD2 (5 bases each). CDR3 size: 15 residues. The germline V gene has CDR1 SGHDT and CDR2 YYEEEE. DNA of the CDR3: TGTGCCAGCAGGTTGGGGGTTACTAGCACAGATACGCAGTATTTT. Protein: CASRLGVTSTDTQYF.

The J gene is TRBJ2-5, the V gene TRBV11-2; D assignment may be TRBD1 or TRBD2 (5 bases each). V was shortened by 5 bases and J by 1 base, with 14 bases between the two germline ends. CDR3 length equals 15 residues. Germline V gene data show CDR1 as SGHAT and CDR2 as FQNNGV. The CDR3 coding sequence is TGTGCCAGCAGCCCAAGAGGGGAGTCCCAAGAGACCCAGTACTTC. Protein sequence: CASSPRGESQETQYF.

V and J are TRBV5-6 and TRBJ2-3, with unresolved D. CDR1 is SGHDT, CDR2 YYEEEE, per germline. V was clipped by 0 bases and J by 7 bases, with 12 bases between them. The CDR3 has 14 residues. This CDR3 is CASSLGAYRNTQYF. For the CDR3, the DNA is TGTGCCAGCAGCTTGGGGGCCTACCGGAATACGCAGTATTTT.

This clone was seen just once. V gene TRBV2 combines with J gene TRBJ2-7; TRBD1 agrees at 9 bases. The CDR3 sequence is 13 residues long. In germline, CDR1 is SNHLY, CDR2 FYNNEI. V lost 6 bases and J lost 4; bases outside the gene matches: 4. The CDR3 nucleotides read TGTGCCAGCAGGAGGGACAGGGTGTACGAGCAGTACTTC. Translated: CASRRDRVYEQYF.